This is a list of T cell receptor beta chains from one sample in a study of blood T cell repertoires in COVID-19. Sequencing used immunoSEQ multiplex PCR; TCRdb keeps in-frame clones, though not all of them. There are about 300,000 clones in the sample; roughly 86% occur only once, and over 1% lies in the top ten. The material sequenced was peripheral blood. The receptors derive from a man aged 65-85 years with acute or convalescent COVID-19. Both conserved end residues are part of each CDR3. The D gene is left open where the match is weak. Only part of the rows carry a size: once, few, many, or a class if the clone is expanded.

v_call,clone_size,j_call,d_call,cdr3_aa,cdr3_nt
TRBV28,NA,TRBJ2-4,TRBD2,CASSLAGLGLAGEGHKNIQYF,TGTGCCAGCAGTTTAGCGGGCCTGGGACTAGCGGGGGAGGGGCACAAAAACATTCAGTACTTC
TRBV5-1,NA,TRBJ2-3,TRBD2,CASRPTSGGTDTQYF,TGCGCCAGCAGACCGACTAGCGGGGGCACAGATACGCAGTATTTT
TRBV2,NA,TRBJ2-3,TRBD1,CASSIQGAGDTQYF,TGTGCCAGCAGTATACAGGGGGCAGGGGATACGCAGTATTTT
TRBV7-2,few,TRBJ1-3,NA,CASRYSPSSGNTIYF,TGTGCCAGCAGATACAGTCCGAGCTCTGGAAACACCATATATTTT
TRBV19,NA,TRBJ1-5,TRBD1,CASSAGGSGNQPQHF,TGTGCCAGTAGTGCAGGGGGGTCAGGCAATCAGCCCCAGCATTTT
TRBV18,NA,TRBJ1-1,NA,CASSPRQQGNTEAFF,TGTGCCAGCTCACCACGGCAACAGGGGAACACTGAAGCTTTCTTT
TRBV10-3,once,TRBJ2-3,NA,CAISDLQGTDTQYF,TGTGCCATCAGTGACCTACAGGGTACAGATACGCAGTATTTT
TRBV5-5,NA,TRBJ2-5,TRBD2,CASSLLASGRETQYF,TGTGCCAGCAGCTTGCTGGCTAGCGGGCGGGAGACCCAGTACTTC
TRBV7-9,NA,TRBJ1-2,TRBD1,CASSLGGTGLYYGYTF,TGTGCCAGCAGCTTAGGAGGGACAGGACTTTACTATGGCTACACCTTC
TRBV27,NA,TRBJ2-7,NA,CASSFEYSPYEQYF,TGTGCCAGCAGTTTCGAGTACTCACCCTACGAGCAGTACTTC
TRBV2,NA,TRBJ2-7,TRBD1,CASSEADRGTYEQYF,TGTGCCAGCAGTGAAGCTGACAGGGGGACGTACGAGCAGTACTTC
TRBV9,NA,TRBJ1-2,NA,CASSDQWGGYGYTF,TGTGCCAGCAGCGATCAGTGGGGAGGATATGGCTACACCTTC
TRBV18,NA,TRBJ2-5,TRBD2,CASSPPGLAGVRETQYF,TGTGCCAGCTCACCACCAGGACTAGCGGGAGTTCGAGAGACCCAGTACTTC
TRBV28,NA,TRBJ2-1,TRBD2,CASSSHSSGRKFF,TGTGCCAGCAGCTCCCACTCTAGCGGGAGAAAGTTCTTC
TRBV6-4,NA,TRBJ1-4,NA,CASSVTGEPFKLFF,TGTGCCAGCAGTGTTACAGGAGAACCTTTCAAACTGTTTTTT
TRBV5-1,NA,TRBJ1-1,TRBD1,CASSFNRGLNTEAFF,TGCGCCAGCAGCTTTAACAGGGGGTTGAACACTGAAGCTTTCTTT
TRBV20-1,NA,TRBJ2-5,TRBD2,CSASQLAGVETQYF,TGCAGTGCTAGTCAGCTAGCGGGAGTAGAGACCCAGTACTTC
TRBV11-2,NA,TRBJ2-3,TRBD2,CASSYTSGSVDTQYF,TGTGCCAGCAGCTACACTAGCGGGAGCGTTGATACGCAGTATTTT
TRBV6-5,NA,TRBJ1-2,NA,CASSYEGHYGYTF,TGTGCCAGCAGTTACGAGGGCCACTATGGCTACACCTTC
TRBV5-1,NA,TRBJ2-5,NA,CASSLGGGETQYF,TGCGCCAGCAGCTTGGGAGGCGGGGAGACCCAGTACTTC
TRBV6-6,NA,TRBJ1-1,NA,CASSYPTPNTEAFF,TGTGCCAGCAGTTACCCGACTCCGAACACTGAAGCTTTCTTT
TRBV3-1/TRBV3-2,NA,TRBJ2-7,NA,CASSQENRDYEQYF,TGTGCCAGCAGCCAAGAGAACAGGGACTACGAGCAGTACTTC
TRBV4-2,NA,TRBJ2-7,TRBD1,CASSQDEGGQCYF,TGTGCCAGCAGCCAAGATGAAGGGGGACAGTGTTACTTC
TRBV19,many,TRBJ1-4,NA,CASSRHNEKLFF,TGTGCCAGTAGTAGACATAATGAAAAACTGTTTTTT
TRBV6-5,NA,TRBJ2-2,NA,CASSYTSGTGELFF,TGTGCCAGCAGTTACACCTCGGGTACCGGGGAGCTGTTTTTT
TRBV3-1/TRBV3-2,NA,TRBJ2-5,TRBD2,CASSQPRLAGVETQYF,TGTGCCAGCAGCCAACCACGACTAGCGGGAGTGGAGACCCAGTACTTC
TRBV11-2,NA,TRBJ2-7,NA,CASSLVSSEQYF,TGTGCCAGCAGCCTTGTGTCGAGCGAGCAGTACTTC
TRBV6-6,NA,TRBJ2-2,TRBD2,CASSPRSSGRSAGELFF,TGTGCCAGCAGTCCCAGATCTAGCGGGCGAAGCGCCGGGGAGCTGTTTTTT
TRBV4-3,NA,TRBJ2-7,NA,CASSQGTETYEQYF,TGCGCCAGCAGCCAAGGGACAGAGACCTACGAGCAGTACTTC
TRBV5-1,few,TRBJ1-2,NA,CASSLGNTEPYGYTF,TGCGCCAGCAGCTTGGGAAACACAGAACCCTATGGCTACACCTTC
TRBV2,NA,TRBJ1-3,TRBD1,CASSTTPGTGTSGNTIYF,TGTGCCAGCAGCACAACTCCCGGGACAGGGACCTCTGGAAACACCATATATTTT
TRBV6-5,NA,TRBJ2-5,TRBD1,CASSPTGGETQYF,TGTGCCAGCAGCCCAACAGGGGGAGAGACCCAGTACTTC
TRBV9,NA,TRBJ2-3,NA,CASSVSDTGTQYF,TGTGCCAGCAGCGTATCTGACACAGGGACGCAGTATTTT
TRBV28,NA,TRBJ1-2,NA,CASSLRGYGYTF,TGTGCCAGCAGTTTGCGCGGTTATGGCTACACCTTC
TRBV5-4,NA,TRBJ2-7,TRBD2,CASSLAGGPSYEQYF,TGTGCCAGCAGCTTAGCGGGAGGCCCCTCCTACGAGCAGTACTTC
TRBV2,NA,TRBJ1-1,TRBD1,CASSGQGDNTEAFF,TGTGCCAGCAGTGGGCAGGGGGACAACACTGAAGCTTTCTTT
TRBV10-3,NA,TRBJ2-5,TRBD2,CAIASGYQETQYF,TGTGCCATCGCTAGCGGGTACCAAGAGACCCAGTACTTC
TRBV6-6,NA,TRBJ1-2,NA,CASTRQPFNGYTF,TGTGCCAGCACCCGACAGCCCTTTAATGGCTACACCTTC
TRBV7-9,NA,TRBJ2-5,TRBD1,CASSPTEDRRKYF,TGTGCCAGCAGCCCGACAGAGGACAGGAGGAAGTACTTC
TRBV18,NA,TRBJ2-7,NA,CASSLTGSSYEQYF,TGTGCCAGCTCACTTACCGGGAGCTCCTACGAGCAGTACTTC
TRBV18,NA,TRBJ2-1,TRBD1,CASSPLLGTGNNEQFF,TGTGCCAGCTCACCCCTACTCGGGACAGGTAACAATGAGCAGTTCTTC
TRBV3-1/TRBV3-2,NA,TRBJ2-3,NA,CASSPQGTTTDTQYF,TGTGCCAGCAGCCCCCAGGGGACTACCACAGATACGCAGTATTTT
TRBV19,NA,TRBJ2-7,NA,CASSILEGEQYF,TGTGCCAGTAGTATTTTGGAGGGCGAGCAGTACTTC
TRBV18,NA,TRBJ1-1,NA,CASSPLNRAVNTEAFF,TGTGCCAGCTCACCCCTCAACAGGGCGGTGAACACTGAAGCTTTCTTT
TRBV4-3,NA,TRBJ2-5,TRBD1,CASSQLTGGQGVLETQYF,TGCGCCAGCAGCCAACTCACCGGGGGACAGGGGGTTCTAGAGACCCAGTACTTC
TRBV6-1,NA,TRBJ2-7,NA,CASSEVGGEQYF,TGTGCCAGCAGTGAAGTGGGGGGCGAGCAGTACTTC
TRBV6-5,once,TRBJ1-6,TRBD1,CASSTTGTDNSPLHF,TGTGCCAGCAGCACCACCGGGACAGATAATTCACCCCTCCACTTT